This TCR beta chain was profiled in a study of cytomegalovirus exposure and HLA in healthy donors. General study results and limits: An apparent linkage of common viral pathogens to several of the most significant clusters emerged in a later analysis. Exclusion applied to some V segments, including TRBV6-2 and TRBV6-3, as they were indistinguishable. Segments of the TCR beta V type were, in most cases, productive about 87% or about 30% of the time in an earlier analysis.

This PCR relied on a set of 60 Vbeta primers and 13 Jbeta primers. TCRdb keeps only in-frame clones here, not all; method: immunoSEQ multiplex PCR. The sample includes roughly 110,000 clones, about 70% of them seen just once. In regard to this clone: Its matching antigen is unknown.

The CDR3 has 15 residues. Germline V gene data show CDR1 as PRHDT and CDR2 as FYEKMQ (reference sequence). V lost 3 bases and J lost 6, with 14 bases in between. The receptor's source is a boy younger than 18 in good health and CMV-seronegative. The sequencing input was PBMCs. The chain joins TRBV13 to TRBJ2-2, with D possibly matching TRBD2 (5 bases). CDR3 loop: CASSFSEEGAGELFF. Here the CDR3 DNA reads TGTGCCAGCAGCTTCTCTGAAGAGGGCGCCGGGGAGCTGTTTTTT.